The next 16 T cell receptor beta chains were all read from a single sample in a study of blood T cell repertoires in COVID-19. Profiled with immunoSEQ multiplex PCR; TCRdb holds only in-frame clones, not every one. The table includes about 140,000 clones, 70% to 90% detected once. Sequences were obtained from PBMCs or T cells enriched from blood (not recorded which). Source of these receptors: a woman aged 50 to 65 with acute COVID-19.

The chain links TRBV9 to TRBJ2-3, with TRBD2 as a possible D gene (6 bases). The CDR3 loop spans 15 amino acids. V lost 0 bases to trimming and J lost 2 bases, with 10 bases between them. The germline V gene has CDR1 SGDLS and CDR2 YYNGEE. The CDR3, as DNA: TGTGCCAGCAGCGTAGGCGGGACCCCCACAGATACGCAGTATTTT. It translates to CASSVGGTPTDTQYF.

This clone showed up just once. The rearrangement uses TRBV5-8 and TRBJ1-2, with 7 nucleotides matching TRBD1. Germline lookup yields CDR1 SGHTS and CDR2 YDEGEE. Trimming cost V 4 bases and J 3 bases; bases outside gene matches: 3. The CDR3 runs to 13 residues. For the CDR3, the DNA is TGTGCCAGCAGCCCCGACAGGGACTATGGCTACACCTTC. Its protein is CASSPDRDYGYTF.

V and J are TRBV7-9 and TRBJ1-1; D is perhaps TRBD1 (6 bases). Germline loops: CDR1 SEHNR, CDR2 FQNEAQ (reference sequence). The CDR3 runs 13 residues. The V end was cut by 3 bases, the J end by 1 base, with 6 bases between. Written as DNA, the CDR3 is TGTGCCAGCAGCTTGACAGGGAACACTGAAGCTTTCTTT. Its protein product is CASSLTGNTEAFF. Complete variable domain (other parts from reference TRBV7-9 and TRBJ1-1): DTGVSQNPRHKITKRGQNVTFRCDPISEHNRLYWYRQTLGQGPEFLTYFQNEAQLEKSRLLSDRFSAERPKGSFSTLEIQRTEQGDSAMYLCASSLTGNTEAFFGQGTRLTVV.

The V call is TRBV6-5, the J call TRBJ2-4, with D possibly matching TRBD2 (5 bases). This CDR3 contains 15 residues. Between the trimmed V and J ends, which lost 5 bases and 1 base, there was a span of 12 bases. Germline V gene lookup returns CDR1 MNHEY and CDR2 SVGAGI. The CDR3 protein is CASSLLGVAKNIQYF. The CDR3 DNA reads as TGTGCCAGCAGTCTTTTGGGAGTGGCCAAAAACATTCAGTACTTC.

The rearrangement links TRBV7-6 to TRBJ2-7; 12 positions agree with TRBD1. Germline-derived CDR1 and CDR2 are SGHVS and FNYEAQ. This CDR3 comprises 15 residues. V was clipped by 1 base and J by 2 bases; unmatched bases: 0. CDR3 sequence: CASSLGDRGPYEQYF. For the CDR3, the DNA is TGTGCCAGCAGCTTAGGGGACAGGGGGCCCTACGAGCAGTACTTC.

This clone was seen a handful of times. The rearrangement uses TRBV6-5 and TRBJ2-3; 7 bases line up with TRBD2. Unmatched junction bases numbered 10, after V lost 7 bases and J lost 6 bases. The CDR3 loop spans 14 amino acids. CDR1 MNHEY and CDR2 SVGAGI come from the germline V gene. This chain's CDR3 is CASKPGLSVDTQYF. As DNA, the CDR3 is TGTGCCAGCAAGCCGGGACTAAGCGTGGATACGCAGTATTTT.

J is TRBJ2-4 and V is TRBV7-2; 9 bases fit TRBD2. Germline-derived CDR1 and CDR2 are SGHTA and FQGNSA. V shed 5 bases, J shed 10 bases, and the junction held 9 bases outside the gene matches. This CDR3 has 14 residues. The CDR3 DNA reads TGTGCCAGCAGCCCCGGGGCTAGCGGGGCTATTCAGTACTTC. Protein product: CASSPGASGAIQYF.

This clone was seen only a few times. The chain joins TRBV11-3 to TRBJ1-5; D gene uncertain. There are 12 residues in the CDR3. Trimming removed 2 bases at V and 7 bases at J, with 6 bases between. Per germline, CDR1 SGHNT and CDR2 YENEEA. CDR3 in amino acids: CASSLILQPQHF. The CDR3 region has the DNA TGTGCCAGCAGCTTAATTCTCCAGCCCCAGCATTTT. The whole variable domain, remainder taken from reference TRBV11-3 and TRBJ1-5, is EAGVVQSPRYKIIEKKQPVAFWCNPISGHNTLYWYLQNLGQGPELLIRYENEEAVDDSQLPKDRFSAERLKGVDSTLKIQPAELGDSAVYLCASSLILQPQHFGDGTRLSIL.

The chain combines TRBV23-1 with TRBJ1-2; D call uncertain. TRBV23-1 carries the ORF label, with uncertain function. This CDR3 comprises 15 residues. Trimming took 6 bases from V and 2 from J, leaving 16 bases between them. The CDR3 DNA follows: TGCGCCAGCAGCCCCTGGACCCCGGGGAACTATGGCTACACCTTC. Amino acid sequence: CASSPWTPGNYGYTF.

This chain connects TRBV7-9 to TRBJ1-2; D remains unclear. V was shortened by 4 bases and J by 6 bases, with 12 bases between the two germline ends. There are 13 residues in the CDR3. Germline CDR1 reads SEHNR; CDR2 reads FQNEAQ (reference sequence). This CDR3 is CASSSAGGHGYTF. Here the CDR3 DNA reads TGTGCCAGCAGCTCCGCCGGAGGGCATGGCTACACCTTC.

This rearrangement joins TRBV19 to TRBJ1-2; maybe TRBD1 (6 bases). Germline loops: CDR1 LNHDA, CDR2 SQIVND (reference sequence). CDR3 length: 13 residues. Trimming removed 3 bases at V and 7 bases at J, with 12 bases between. The CDR3 DNA reads as TGTGCCAGTAGTATCGGACAGTTTCGTGGCTACACCTTC. Its translation: CASSIGQFRGYTF.

The chain combines TRBV24-1 with TRBJ1-2, with D perhaps matching TRBD1 (5 bases). Germline loops: CDR1 KGHDR, CDR2 SFDVKD. The CDR3 runs to 13 residues. V gave up 4 bases and J gave up 8 bases, with 13 bases separating them. CDR3 sequence: CATSDGQGQGYTF. As DNA, the CDR3 is TGTGCCACCAGTGACGGGCAGGGTCAGGGCTACACCTTC.

This clone came up once. The gene calls are TRBV18 and TRBJ1-1; D is uncertain. CDR3 length: 12 residues. CDR1 and CDR2 from the germline V gene are KGHSH and LQKENI. Trimming removed 3 bases at V and 7 bases at J, with 9 bases between. CDR3 in DNA: TGTGCCAGCTCACCTAATAGCATTGAAGCTTTCTTT. It codes for CASSPNSIEAFF. The complete variable domain, with remaining parts taken from reference TRBV18 and TRBJ1-1, reads NAGVMQNPRHLVRRRGQEARLRCSPMKGHSHVYWYRQLPEEGLKFMVYLQKENIIDESGMPKERFSAEFPKEGPSILRIQQVVRGDSAAYFCASSPNSIEAFFGQGTRLTVV.

This chain links TRBV19 with TRBJ2-7, with 10 bases lining up with TRBD2. Per the germline V gene, CDR1 is LNHDA and CDR2 is SQIVND (reference sequence). This CDR3 spans 15 amino acids. The ends lost 5 bases at V and 5 bases at J; junction bases unmatched: 9. The CDR3 nucleotides read TGTGCCAGTAGTCTCCAAGCGGGAGGGCGGCACGAGCAGTACTTC. Its protein is CASSLQAGGRHEQYF.

The rearrangement uses TRBV19 and TRBJ1-1; possibly TRBD1 for D (6 bases). This CDR3 comprises 14 residues. Germline V gene sequence: CDR1 LNHDA, CDR2 SQIVND (reference sequence). Trimming left V 6 bases short and J 4 bases short, with 15 bases between. CDR3: CASRERQAGTEAFF. CDR3 DNA: TGTGCCAGTAGAGAACGACAGGCCGGCACTGAAGCTTTCTTT.

The V gene is TRBV29-1, the J gene TRBJ2-1; D gene unclear. Germline CDR1 reads SQVTM; CDR2 reads ANQGSEA. This CDR3 spans 12 amino acids. Trimming removed 8 bases from V and 6 bases from J, with 14 bases in between. Written as DNA, the CDR3 is TGCAGCTTTATTGGAGCGCGCAATGAGCAGTTCTTC. This sequence encodes CSFIGARNEQFF.